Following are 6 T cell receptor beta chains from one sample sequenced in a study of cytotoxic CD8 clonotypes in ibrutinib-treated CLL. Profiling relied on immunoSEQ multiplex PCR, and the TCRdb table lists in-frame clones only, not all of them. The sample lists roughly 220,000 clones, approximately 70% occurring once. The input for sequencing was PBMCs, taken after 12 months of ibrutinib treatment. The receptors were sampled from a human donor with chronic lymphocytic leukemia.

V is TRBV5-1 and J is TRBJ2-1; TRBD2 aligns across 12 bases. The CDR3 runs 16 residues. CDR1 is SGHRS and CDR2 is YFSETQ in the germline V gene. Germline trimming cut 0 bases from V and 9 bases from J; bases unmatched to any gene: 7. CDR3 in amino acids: CASSLGSTSGGLEQFF. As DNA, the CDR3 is TGCGCCAGCAGCTTGGGATCGACTAGCGGGGGACTTGAGCAGTTCTTC. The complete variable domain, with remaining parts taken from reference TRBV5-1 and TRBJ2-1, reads KAGVTQTPRYLIKTRGQQVTLSCSPISGHRSVSWYQQTPGQGLQFLFEYFSETQRNKGNFPGRFSGRQFSNSRSEMNVSTLELGDSALYLCASSLGSTSGGLEQFFGPGTRLTVL.

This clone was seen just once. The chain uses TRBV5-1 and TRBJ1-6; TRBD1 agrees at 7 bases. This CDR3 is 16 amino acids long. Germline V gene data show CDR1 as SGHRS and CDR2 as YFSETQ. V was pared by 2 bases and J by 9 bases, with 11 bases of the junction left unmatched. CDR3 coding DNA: TGCGCCAGCAGCTTCTCTTCAGGGGGAGGTGGTTCACCCCTCCACTTT. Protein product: CASSFSSGGGGSPLHF. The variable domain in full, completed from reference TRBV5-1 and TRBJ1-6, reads KAGVTQTPRYLIKTRGQQVTLSCSPISGHRSVSWYQQTPGQGLQFLFEYFSETQRNKGNFPGRFSGRQFSNSRSEMNVSTLELGDSALYLCASSFSSGGGGSPLHFGNGTRLTVT.

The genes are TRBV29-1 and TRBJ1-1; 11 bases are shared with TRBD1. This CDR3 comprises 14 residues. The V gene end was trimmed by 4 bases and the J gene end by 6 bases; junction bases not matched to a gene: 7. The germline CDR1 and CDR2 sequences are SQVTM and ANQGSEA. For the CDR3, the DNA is TGCAGCGTTGCCGGGACAGGGGGTGTCGCTGAAGCTTTCTTT. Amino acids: CSVAGTGGVAEAFF.

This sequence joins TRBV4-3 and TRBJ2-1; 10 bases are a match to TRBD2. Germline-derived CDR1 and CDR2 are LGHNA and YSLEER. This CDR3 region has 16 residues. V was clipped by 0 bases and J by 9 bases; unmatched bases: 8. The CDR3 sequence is CASSQELAGMFGEQFF. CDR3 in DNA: TGCGCCAGCAGCCAAGAACTAGCGGGAATGTTTGGTGAGCAGTTCTTC.

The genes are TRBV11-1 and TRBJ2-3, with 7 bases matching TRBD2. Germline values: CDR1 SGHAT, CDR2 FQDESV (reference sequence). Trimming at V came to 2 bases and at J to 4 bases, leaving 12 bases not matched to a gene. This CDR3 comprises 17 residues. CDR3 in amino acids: CASSLPPRAGRADTQYF. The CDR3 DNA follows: TGTGCCAGCAGCTTACCACCACGGGCGGGGAGGGCAGATACGCAGTATTTT.

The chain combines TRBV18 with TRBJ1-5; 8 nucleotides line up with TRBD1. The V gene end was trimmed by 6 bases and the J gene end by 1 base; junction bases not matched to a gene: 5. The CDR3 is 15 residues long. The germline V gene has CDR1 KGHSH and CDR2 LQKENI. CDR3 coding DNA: TGTGCCAGCTCCCTCGGGACAGGAAGCAATCAGCCCCAGCATTTT. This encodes CASSLGTGSNQPQHF.